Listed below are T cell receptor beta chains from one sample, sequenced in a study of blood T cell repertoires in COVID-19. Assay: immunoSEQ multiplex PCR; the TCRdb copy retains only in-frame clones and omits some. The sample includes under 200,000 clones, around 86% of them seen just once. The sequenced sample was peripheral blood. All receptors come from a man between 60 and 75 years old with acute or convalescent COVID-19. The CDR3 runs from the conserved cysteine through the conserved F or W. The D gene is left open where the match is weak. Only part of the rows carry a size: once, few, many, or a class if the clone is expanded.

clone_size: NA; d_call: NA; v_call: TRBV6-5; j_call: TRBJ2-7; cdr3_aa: CASSYSPGGQSYEQYF; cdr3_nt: TGTGCCAGCAGTTACTCCCCCGGGGGACAGTCCTACGAGCAGTACTTC
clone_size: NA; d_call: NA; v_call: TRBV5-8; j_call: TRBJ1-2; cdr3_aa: CASSLWASGNYGYTF; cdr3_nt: TGTGCCAGCAGCTTGTGGGCCTCTGGGAACTATGGCTACACCTTC
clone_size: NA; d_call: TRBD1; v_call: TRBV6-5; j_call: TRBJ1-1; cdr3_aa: CASKGGHEAFF; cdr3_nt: TGTGCCAGCAAAGGGGGCCATGAAGCTTTCTTT
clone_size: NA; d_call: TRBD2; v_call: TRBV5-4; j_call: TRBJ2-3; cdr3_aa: CASSTRLAGGSTDTQYF; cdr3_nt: TGTGCCAGCAGCACCCGACTAGCGGGAGGGAGCACAGATACGCAGTATTTT
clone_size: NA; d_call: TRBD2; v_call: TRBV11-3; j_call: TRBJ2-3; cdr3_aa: CASSLNSGGPPSTDTQYF; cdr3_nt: TGTGCCAGCAGCTTGAATAGCGGGGGTCCTCCTTCCACAGATACGCAGTATTTT
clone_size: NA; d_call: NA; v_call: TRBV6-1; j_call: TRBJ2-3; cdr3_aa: CASSERLYTQYF; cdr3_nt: TGTGCCAGCAGTGAGAGGCTCTATACGCAGTATTTT
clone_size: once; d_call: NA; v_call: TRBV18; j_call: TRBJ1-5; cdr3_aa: CASSPNTLFDPQHF; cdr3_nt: TGTGCCAGCTCACCCAACACCCTGTTTGATCCCCAGCATTTT
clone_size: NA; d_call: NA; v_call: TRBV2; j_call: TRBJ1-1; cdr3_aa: CASSEARYRVQAFF; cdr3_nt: TGTGCCAGCAGTGAAGCGCGGTACAGGGTACAAGCTTTCTTT
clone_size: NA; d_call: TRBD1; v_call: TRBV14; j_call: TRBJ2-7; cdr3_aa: CASSQGGTVDEQYF; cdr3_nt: TGTGCCAGCAGCCAGGGTGGGACAGTAGACGAGCAGTACTTC
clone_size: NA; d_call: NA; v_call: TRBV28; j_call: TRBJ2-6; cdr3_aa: CATSRGSGANVLTF; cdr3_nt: TGTGCCACCAGTAGGGGCTCTGGGGCCAACGTCCTGACTTTC
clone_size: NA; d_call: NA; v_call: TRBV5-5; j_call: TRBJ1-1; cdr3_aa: CASSPELVFGEAFF; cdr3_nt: TGTGCCAGCAGCCCTGAACTGGTTTTTGGTGAAGCTTTCTTT
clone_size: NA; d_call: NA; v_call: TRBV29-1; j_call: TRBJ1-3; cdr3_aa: CSVNTGNTIYF; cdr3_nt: TGCAGCGTTAACACTGGAAACACCATATATTTT
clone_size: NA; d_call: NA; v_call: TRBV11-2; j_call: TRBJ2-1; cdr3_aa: CASSSAREPRLEQFF; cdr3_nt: TGTGCCAGCAGCTCAGCACGGGAGCCCCGATTAGAGCAGTTCTTC
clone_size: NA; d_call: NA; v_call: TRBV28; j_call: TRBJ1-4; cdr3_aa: CASKGGADREKLFF; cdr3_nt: TGTGCCAGCAAAGGGGGGGCGGATCGTGAAAAACTGTTTTTT
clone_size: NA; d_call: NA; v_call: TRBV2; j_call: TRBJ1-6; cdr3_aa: CASSEEMAVASPLHF; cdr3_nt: TGTGCCAGCAGTGAAGAGATGGCCGTGGCCTCACCCCTCCACTTT
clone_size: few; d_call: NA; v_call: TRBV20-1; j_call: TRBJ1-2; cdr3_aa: CSALQGSGYTF; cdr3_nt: TGCAGTGCTTTACAGGGTAGCGGCTACACCTTC
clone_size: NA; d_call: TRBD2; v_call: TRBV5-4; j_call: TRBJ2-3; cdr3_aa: CASSLVRSSGRHGEQYF; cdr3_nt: TGTGCCAGCAGCTTGGTTCGGTCTAGCGGGCGCCATGGGGAGCAGTATTTT
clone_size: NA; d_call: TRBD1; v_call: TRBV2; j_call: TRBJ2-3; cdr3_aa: CASSVTGHTDTQYF; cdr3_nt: TGTGCCAGCAGTGTGACAGGGCACACAGATACGCAGTATTTT
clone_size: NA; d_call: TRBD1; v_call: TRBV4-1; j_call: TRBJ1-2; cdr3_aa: CASSQGTGGGYGYTF; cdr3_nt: TGCGCCAGCAGCCAAGGAACAGGGGGCGGCTATGGCTACACCTTC
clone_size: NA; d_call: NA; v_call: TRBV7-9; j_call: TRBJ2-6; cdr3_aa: CASSARDTSSGANVLTF; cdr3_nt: TGTGCCAGCAGCGCCCGGGACACCTCCTCTGGGGCCAACGTCCTGACTTTC
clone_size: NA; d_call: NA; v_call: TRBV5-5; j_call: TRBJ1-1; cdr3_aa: CASSAAAGNTEAFF; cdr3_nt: TGTGCCAGCAGCGCTGCCGCAGGAAACACTGAAGCTTTCTTT
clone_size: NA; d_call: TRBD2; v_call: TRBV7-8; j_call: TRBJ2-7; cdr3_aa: CASSSRPRTSGTLAYEQYF; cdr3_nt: TGTGCCAGCAGCTCCCGTCCTCGGACTAGCGGGACTCTGGCCTACGAGCAGTACTTC
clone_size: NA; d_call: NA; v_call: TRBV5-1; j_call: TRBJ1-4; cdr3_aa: CASSLGLQGEKLFF; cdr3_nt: TGCGCCAGCAGCTTGGGTCTACAGGGTGAAAAACTGTTTTTT
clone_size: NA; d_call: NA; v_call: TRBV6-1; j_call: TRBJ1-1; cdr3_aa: CASSEVPTAGEAFF; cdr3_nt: TGTGCCAGCAGTGAAGTTCCGACAGCCGGGGAAGCTTTCTTT
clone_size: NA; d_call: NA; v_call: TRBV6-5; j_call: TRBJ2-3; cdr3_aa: CASSRRSGTDTQYF; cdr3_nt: TGTGCCAGCAGCCGCCGGTCCGGCACAGATACGCAGTATTTT
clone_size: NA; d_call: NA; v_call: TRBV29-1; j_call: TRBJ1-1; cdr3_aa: CSVAGYTEAFF; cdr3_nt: TGCAGCGTTGCAGGGTACACTGAAGCTTTCTTT
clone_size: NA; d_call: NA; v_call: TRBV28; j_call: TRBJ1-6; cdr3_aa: CASSSDSSNSPLHF; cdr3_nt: TGTGCCAGCAGTTCGGACAGTAGTAATTCACCCCTCCACTTT
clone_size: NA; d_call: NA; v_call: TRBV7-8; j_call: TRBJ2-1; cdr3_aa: CASSLVRQYNEQFF; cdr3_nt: TGTGCCAGCAGCTTAGTGCGGCAGTACAATGAGCAGTTCTTC
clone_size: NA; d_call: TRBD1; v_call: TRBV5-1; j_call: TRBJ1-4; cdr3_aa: CASSPGTVYSEKLFF; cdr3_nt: TGCGCCAGCAGCCCCGGGACAGTTTACTCCGAAAAACTGTTTTTT
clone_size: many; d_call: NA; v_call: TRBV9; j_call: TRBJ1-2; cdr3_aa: CASSVVTRDGYTF; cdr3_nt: TGTGCCAGCAGCGTAGTGACCAGGGATGGCTACACCTTC